The clone carrying this T cell receptor beta chain showed up many times. Its cognate antigen is unknown. The junction departs from germline at one end; a sequencing error may be responsible. TCRdb independently ran MiXCR on the RT-PCR reads; one entry per CDR3 protein. This sample has 530,000 or so distinct CDR3 sequences, with 25% found just once. The entry originates in a study of response to subunit inactivated influenza vaccine. Whole-study results and caveats: Authors suggested few new T cells are recruited by each seasonal influenza vaccination.

Germline V gene data show CDR1 as KGHSH and CDR2 as LQKENI. The CDR3 loop spans 12 amino acids. The chain has TRBV18 and TRBJ1-6; D call uncertain. The receptor was isolated from a man aged 50 to 59 who received an inactivated influenza vaccine. The sequences come from CD4+ T cells sorted from PBMCs, collected roughly 5 days after vaccination. CDR3 DNA sequence: TGCGCCAGCAGCCCGGGAAATTCACCCCTCCACTTT. Protein product: CASSPGNSPLHF.